These 19 T cell receptor beta chains came from one sample sequenced in a study of blood T cell repertoires in COVID-19. Sequencing was performed with immunoSEQ multiplex PCR; in TCRdb, only in-frame clones are kept and a portion is missing. The sample carries some 180,000 clones, around four fifths recorded once. Material: peripheral blood. These receptors originate from a middle-aged woman with COVID-19, enrolled during active disease.

This chain uses TRBV21-1 with TRBJ2-7; the table's D call, TRBD1, has no DNA check behind it. TRBV21-1 is a known pseudogene. This CDR3 has 17 residues. CDR3: CASSPLGQGSFSYEQYF. CDR3 bases: TGTGCCAGCAGCCCCCTTGGTCAGGGTTCGTTCTCCTACGAGCAGTACTTC.

This clone has at least ten counts. Within the sample, other DNA sequences also encode this same CDR3. The rearrangement links TRBV19 to TRBJ2-7, with 9 bases fitting TRBD1. The V gene end was trimmed by 7 bases and the J gene end by 2 bases; junction bases not matched to a gene: 3. This CDR3 is built from 13 residues. Germline V gene lookup returns CDR1 LNHDA and CDR2 SQIVND (reference sequence). In DNA, the CDR3 is TGTGCCAGTAAGGGGACAGGGACCTACGAGCAGTACTTC. It codes for CASKGTGTYEQYF.

The rearrangement joins TRBV19 to TRBJ1-6; D perhaps matches TRBD1 (5 bases). The CDR3 length is 13 residues. CDR1 and CDR2 from the germline V gene are LNHDA and SQIVND (reference sequence). Trimming stripped 7 bases from V and 6 bases from J, with 10 bases between. The CDR3 nucleotides are TGTGCCAGTAATAGACAGACTAATTCACCCCTCCACTTT. This gives the protein CASNRQTNSPLHF.

A few counts support this clone. The chain carries TRBV10-3 and TRBJ1-1, with a possible D match to TRBD1 (5 bases). The CDR3 loop spans 14 amino acids. V was shortened by 5 bases and J by 4 bases, with 14 bases between the two germline ends. CDR1 and CDR2 (germline): ENHRY, SYGVKD. CDR3 DNA: TGTGCCATCAGTCGGGACGGGGGGAGCACTGAAGCTTTCTTT. Residues: CAISRDGGSTEAFF.

J is TRBJ1-3 and V is TRBV3-1 (or the pseudogene TRBV3-2); possibly TRBD1 for D (5 bases). Trimming removed 4 bases from V and 3 bases from J, with 16 bases in between. The CDR3 covers 16 residues. The germline gives CDR1 LGHDT, CDR2 YNNKEL (reference sequence). DNA of the CDR3: TGTGCCAGCAGCCGCCCGGGGGGGGGATTTGGAAACACCATATATTTT. Residues: CASSRPGGGFGNTIYF.

This rearrangement joins TRBV3-1 (or the pseudogene TRBV3-2) to TRBJ2-1, with D possibly being TRBD1 (6 bases). Germline V lookup: CDR1 LGHDT, CDR2 YNNKEL (reference sequence). The V and J ends lost 3 bases and 7 bases respectively, with 16 bases between them. This CDR3 has 15 residues. In DNA, the CDR3 is TGTGCCAGCAGCCACCCAACTAGTGACAGGAATGAGCAGTTCTTC. It encodes CASSHPTSDRNEQFF.

This clone was detected only once. The genes are TRBV11-2 and TRBJ1-2; D possibly corresponds to TRBD1 (6 bases). CDR1 SGHAT and CDR2 FQNNGV come from the germline V gene. V shed 1 base and J shed 4 bases, with 19 bases lying between them. The CDR3 contains 17 residues. The CDR3, as DNA: TGTGCCAGCAGCTTAGGTCGCACAGGGTTACTTGGCTATGGCTACACCTTC. It encodes CASSLGRTGLLGYGYTF.

The V and J genes are TRBV24-1 and TRBJ2-3; 10 nucleotides agree with TRBD2. Per germline, CDR1 KGHDR and CDR2 SFDVKD. The ends lost 4 bases at V and 2 bases at J; junction bases unmatched: 11. This CDR3 is 18 amino acids long. The chain's CDR3 is CATSDPEVAGGHTDTQYF. CDR3 coding DNA: TGTGCCACCAGTGACCCCGAGGTAGCGGGGGGCCACACAGATACGCAGTATTTT.

The chain employs TRBV3-1 (or the pseudogene TRBV3-2) and TRBJ2-4; 11 bases line up with TRBD2. CDR1 and CDR2 from the germline V gene are LGHDT and YNNKEL (reference sequence). This CDR3 has 16 residues. The junction had 3 bases not matched to a gene; V was cut back by 4 bases and J by 1 base. This CDR3 reads CASSRASGGAKNIQYF. The CDR3 nucleotides read TGTGCCAGCAGCCGGGCTAGCGGGGGGGCCAAAAACATTCAGTACTTC.

This chain joins TRBV3-1 (or the pseudogene TRBV3-2) and TRBJ1-5; D is possibly TRBD1 (5 bases). The CDR3 is made up of 15 amino acids. The V gene lost 4 bases and the J gene lost 5 bases, with 15 bases spanning the gap. Germline-derived CDR1 and CDR2 are LGHDT and YNNKEL (reference sequence). CDR3 residues: CASSPAGGTYQPQHF. CDR3 sequence (DNA): TGTGCCAGCAGCCCCGCGGGGGGGACCTATCAGCCCCAGCATTTT.

The V and J genes are TRBV29-1 and TRBJ1-1, with D unresolved. Trimming stripped 1 base from V and 1 base from J, with 10 bases between. Germline CDR1 SQVTM, CDR2 ANQGSEA. The length of the CDR3 is 14 residues. CDR3 nucleotides: TGCAGCGTTGAAGTGAGGGCAGCGAACACTGAAGCTTTCTTT. This gives the protein CSVEVRAANTEAFF.

Here the CDR3 DNA reads TGTGCCAGCAGCTTAGTAAGTAGCGGGATTCCCTACGAGCAGTACTTC. Its protein product is CASSLVSSGIPYEQYF. The J gene is TRBJ2-7, the V gene TRBV13; 8 nucleotides align to TRBD2. There are 16 residues in the CDR3. J gave up 2 bases and V 1 base, and 7 bases lay outside the gene matches. Germline V gives CDR1 PRHDT, CDR2 FYEKMQ (reference sequence).

The chain couples TRBV4-1 to TRBJ2-3; possible D gene TRBD2, 7 bases. Germline V gene sequence: CDR1 MGHRA, CDR2 YSYEKL. Between the trimmed V and J ends, which lost 4 bases and 1 base, there was a span of 15 bases. The CDR3 is 16 residues long. The CDR3 protein is CASSPTGGGRTDTQYF. CDR3 nucleotide sequence: TGCGCCAGCAGCCCGACAGGCGGGGGCCGCACAGATACGCAGTATTTT.

The chain links TRBV9 to TRBJ1-5; TRBD1 might be the D (6 bases). Per the germline V gene, CDR1 is SGDLS and CDR2 is YYNGEE. V was clipped by 4 bases and J by 2 bases, with 10 bases between them. The CDR3 runs to 14 residues. The DNA for the CDR3 is TGTGCCAGCAGCACACAGGGAGGCAATCAGCCCCAGCATTTT. Translating gives CASSTQGGNQPQHF.

The V and J genes are TRBV29-1 and TRBJ1-1; D is unclear. Trimming shortened V by 5 bases and J by 1 base, and 8 bases separated the two germline ends. The CDR3 runs 12 residues. Germline V gene data show CDR1 as SQVTM and CDR2 as ANQGSEA. DNA for the CDR3: TGCAGCGTTATTCCCGGGAACACTGAAGCTTTCTTT. Protein sequence: CSVIPGNTEAFF.

The chain recombines TRBV4-1 with TRBJ1-5; D call uncertain. Between the trimmed V and J ends, which lost 4 bases and 8 bases, there was a span of 12 bases. CDR3 length: 13 amino acids. Germline CDR1 and CDR2: MGHRA and YSYEKL. Written as DNA, the CDR3 is TGCGCCAGCAGCCCGGAGCCCATCGAGCCCCAGCATTTT. It codes for CASSPEPIEPQHF.

The chain recombines TRBV10-3 with TRBJ1-3; D is possibly TRBD1 (5 bases). V lost 7 bases, J lost 2 bases, and 9 bases lay in between. The germline V gene has CDR1 ENHRY and CDR2 SYGVKD. This CDR3 comprises 13 residues. CDR3 nucleotides: TGTGCCATCAAAGGGGCAGCTGGAAACACCATATATTTT. It codes for CAIKGAAGNTIYF.

This rearrangement joins TRBV7-9 to TRBJ2-1; the match to TRBD1 covers 8 bases. J lost 6 bases, V lost 8 bases, and 15 bases had no gene match. This CDR3 contains 16 residues. CDR1 and CDR2 (germline): SEHNR, FQNEAQ (reference sequence). CDR3 DNA: TGTGCCAGCTCCGACCGCAGGGGGCCCCGGGGCAATGAGCAGTTCTTC. As protein: CASSDRRGPRGNEQFF.

This rearrangement joins TRBV18 to TRBJ1-5; perhaps TRBD1 as D (5 bases). The V end was cut by 3 bases, the J end by 2 bases, with 20 bases between. Germline V CDR1 and CDR2: KGHSH, LQKENI. The CDR3 covers 18 residues. The CDR3 coding sequence is TGTGCCAGCTCACCGCTAAGCGCGCTAGGGGTTGGCAATCAGCCCCAGCATTTT. This gives the protein CASSPLSALGVGNQPQHF.